The clone carrying this T cell receptor (beta chain) came up many times. Its specificity is unknown. Exclusion followed for patients with uncontrolled infection, other autoimmune disease, pregnancy or lactation. The sample originates from a study of T cells in Graves' hyperthyroidism and ophthalmopathy. Points from the study as a whole: Most thyroid clonotypes expanded above 0.001 were also detected in blood.

Amplified TCR beta CDR3 regions derived from RNA transcripts. The HTBI primer set served for first-round RT-PCR of the TCR CDR3. TCRdb re-called the multiplex PCR reads with MiXCR, one entry per CDR3 protein. Seen here are about 380,000 distinct CDR3 sequences, about a fifth observed once, and the top ten hold 40% to 45%. Trimming took 4 bases from V and 8 from J, leaving 14 bases between them. This CDR3 region has 13 residues. Germline CDR1 reads SNHLY; CDR2 reads FYNNEI. The chain joins TRBV2 to TRBJ1-2; possible D gene TRBD1, 6 bases. The source is a man in his late teens or twenties with Graves' ophthalmopathy. Sequences were obtained from blood. The CDR3 spells CASSVSGARGYTF. Here the CDR3 DNA reads TGTGCCAGCAGTGTTTCGGGGGCGCGGGGCTACACCTTC.